The sequence of this T cell receptor (beta chain) was determined in a study of radiation and T cells in renal cell carcinoma. As to this clone: Its antigen is not known.

Time point reported: baseline pretreatment blood. Treatment of the sample: 15 Gy SBRT to primary tumor, nephrectomy 4 weeks later. General study results and limits: From baseline, blood top tumor clonotypes peaked at 2 weeks post-radiation.

Germline V gene data show CDR1 as MNHNS and CDR2 as SASEGT. The CDR3 is 14 amino acids. The V and J ends lost 3 bases and 6 bases, in that order; junction bases with no gene match: 1. Only in-frame clones appear in the TCRdb table, and some are missing; sequencing was by immunoSEQ multiplex PCR. This table holds some 140,000 clones, 88% found once. The chain uses TRBV6-1 and TRBJ1-6; 8 nucleotides agree with TRBD1. The sequence derives from a woman between 45 and 60 years old with renal cell carcinoma. Sequencing used blood, obtained from a patient whose treatment included radiotherapy and nephrectomy. The DNA of the CDR3 is TGTGCCAGCAGTGACGGACAGGGTAATTCACCCCTCCACTTT. Its translation is CASSDGQGNSPLHF.